One sample yielded the 30 T cell receptor beta chains listed below, sequenced in a study of blood T cell repertoires in COVID-19. Here immunoSEQ multiplex PCR was the method, and the copy in TCRdb shows in-frame clones only, minus some. The table records about 290,000 clones, around 90% of them present only once. Sequencing was performed on PBMCs or T cells enriched from blood (not recorded which). These TCRs come from a middle-aged woman who had recovered from COVID-19.

This clone was detected only once. The V call is TRBV7-9, the J call TRBJ2-3, with 9 bases matching TRBD1. The CDR3 spans 15 residues. CDR1 SEHNR and CDR2 FQNEAQ come from the germline V gene (reference sequence). Trimming removed 5 bases from V and 1 base from J; junction bases left unmatched: 4. For the CDR3, the DNA is TGTGCCAGCAGCCCGGACAGGGGAGGCACAGATACGCAGTATTTT. Its translation is CASSPDRGGTDTQYF.

This rearrangement joins TRBV25-1 to TRBJ2-1; D possibly corresponds to TRBD2 (6 bases). The germline gives CDR1 MGHDK, CDR2 SYGVNS. V was cut by 2 bases and J by 3 bases, with 11 bases left in between. The CDR3 length is 15 residues. CDR3 DNA: TGTGCCAGCAGTGAAGGGCGGGGATTCTACAATGAGCAGTTCTTC. Amino acid sequence: CASSEGRGFYNEQFF.

The chain recombines TRBV30 with TRBJ2-1, with D possibly TRBD2 on 6 matching bases. The germline V gene has CDR1 GTSNPN and CDR2 SVGIG (reference sequence). V shed 5 bases and J shed 6 bases, with 23 bases lying between them. This CDR3 is built from 16 residues. The CDR3 DNA reads as TGTGCCTGGTCCCTAACCCCCAGGGCCGGGGGCAATGAGCAGTTCTTC. It encodes CAWSLTPRAGGNEQFF.

This rearrangement joins TRBV7-3 to TRBJ2-3; 8 bases align to TRBD2. CDR3 length equals 15 residues. Germline V gives CDR1 SGHTA, CDR2 FQGTGA. J lost 3 bases, V lost 5 bases, and 7 bases had no gene match. The CDR3 loop reads CASSLLAGPTDTQYF. For the CDR3, the DNA is TGTGCCAGCAGCCTCTTAGCGGGGCCAACAGATACGCAGTATTTT.

This clone was seen just once. The gene calls are TRBV15 and TRBJ2-3; 10 bases are a match to TRBD1. The CDR3 totals 15 residues. Trimming removed 0 bases from V and 4 bases from J; junction bases left unmatched: 1. The germline CDR1 and CDR2 sequences are LNHNV and YYDKDF (reference sequence). The CDR3 sequence is CATSRDDRGPDTQYF. For the CDR3, the DNA is TGTGCCACCAGCAGAGATGACAGGGGGCCAGATACGCAGTATTTT.

The chain carries TRBV9 and TRBJ2-1, with a weak D call TRBD2 (6 bases). Per germline, CDR1 SGDLS and CDR2 YYNGEE. The CDR3 runs to 16 residues. The V end was cut by 0 bases, the J end by 6 bases, with 16 bases between. In DNA, the CDR3 is TGTGCCAGCAGCGTAGTCGGAGGGACCGTAGGCAATGAGCAGTTCTTC. It codes for CASSVVGGTVGNEQFF.

This CDR3 is CASEGQGGEQFF. The DNA for the CDR3 is TGTGCCAGTGAGGGACAGGGGGGTGAGCAGTTCTTC. The chain combines TRBV4-2 with TRBJ2-1, with TRBD1 matching 11 bases. The length of the CDR3 is 12 residues. J lost 9 bases, V lost 9 bases, and 4 bases had no gene match. Germline V gene lookup returns CDR1 LGHNA and CDR2 YNFKEQ.

The rearrangement links TRBV6-2 or TRBV6-3 to TRBJ1-5, with unresolved D. Trimming stripped 2 bases from V and 3 bases from J, with 11 bases between. Germline values: CDR1 MNHEY, CDR2 SVGEGT. The length of the CDR3 is 15 residues. The CDR3 here is CASSYGEAANQPQHF. CDR3 DNA: TGTGCCAGCAGTTACGGCGAGGCCGCCAATCAGCCCCAGCATTTT.

J is TRBJ1-2 and V is TRBV27; D call uncertain. The CDR3 totals 15 residues. The germline V and J ends were trimmed by 1 base and 4 bases, with 13 bases remaining between them. From germline, CDR1 is MNHEY and CDR2 SMNVEV (reference sequence). The CDR3 DNA is TGTGCCAGCAGTTTATATCCGGAGCCGGGCTATGGCTACACCTTC. This gives the protein CASSLYPEPGYGYTF.

The chain couples TRBV7-9 to TRBJ1-2, with TRBD1 as a possible D gene (5 bases). Trimming cost V 3 bases and J 4 bases, with 18 bases left between them. Germline CDR1 is SEHNR and CDR2 is FQNEAQ (reference sequence). The CDR3 contains 16 residues. The CDR3, as DNA: TGTGCCAGCAGCTTCGTGGTGGGGGGAGGCGGCTATGGCTACACCTTC. Its protein is CASSFVVGGGGYGYTF.

This rearrangement joins TRBV27 to TRBJ2-1; 8 bases map to TRBD1. Germline V CDR1 and CDR2: MNHEY, SMNVEV (reference sequence). This CDR3 contains 18 residues. Losses at the gene ends were 3 bases for V and 4 bases for J; bases not matched to a gene: 14. This chain's CDR3 is CASSFGTGIPITYNEQFF. CDR3 nucleotide sequence: TGTGCCAGCAGTTTTGGGACAGGAATACCCATTACTTACAATGAGCAGTTCTTC.

This clone was recorded a few times. The chain carries TRBV24-1 and TRBJ2-2; weak D call: TRBD1 (5 bases). The germline CDR1 and CDR2 sequences are KGHDR and SFDVKD. The V gene lost 4 bases and the J gene lost 4 bases, with 12 bases spanning the gap. The CDR3 spans 15 residues. CDR3 sequence: CATSDAGHPTGELFF. For the CDR3, the DNA is TGTGCCACCAGTGACGCCGGACACCCCACCGGGGAGCTGTTTTTT.

The V call is TRBV5-1, the J call TRBJ1-2; 10 positions match TRBD1. In germline, CDR1 is SGHRS, CDR2 YFSETQ. CDR3 length: 14 residues. With V trimmed by 4 bases and J by 8 bases, 8 bases remained unmatched. The CDR3 nucleotides are TGCGCCAGCAGCGCCCCGGGACAGGGGCGAGGCTACACCTTC. This gives the protein CASSAPGQGRGYTF. The variable domain in full, with the rest retrieved from reference TRBV5-1 and TRBJ1-2, is KAGVTQTPRYLIKTRGQQVTLSCSPISGHRSVSWYQQTPGQGLQFLFEYFSETQRNKGNFPGRFSGRQFSNSRSEMNVSTLELGDSALYLCASSAPGQGRGYTFGSGTRLTVV.

In this sample, this clone turned up a few times. The chain joins TRBV5-1 to TRBJ2-2; 13 positions agree with TRBD2. CDR1 is SGHRS and CDR2 is YFSETQ in the germline V gene. V lost 3 bases, J lost 5 bases, and 7 bases stayed unmatched. The CDR3 extends over 17 amino acids. CDR3 in DNA: TGCGCCAGCAGCTCACTAGCGGGGGGGCCGCGGACCGGGGAGCTGTTTTTT. This gives the protein CASSSLAGGPRTGELFF.

This clone was counted between two and nine times. The chain couples TRBV6-5 to TRBJ1-6, with D unclear. This CDR3 contains 15 residues. Trimming cost V 6 bases and J 7 bases, with 16 bases left between them. CDR1 and CDR2 (germline): MNHEY, SVGAGI. The CDR3 DNA sequence: TGTGCCAGCAGCGGAGGACGAGTCTACAATTCACCCCTCCACTTT. Translation: CASSGGRVYNSPLHF.

The chain uses TRBV9 and TRBJ1-1, with 11 bases matching TRBD1. The V segment lost 2 bases and the J segment 1 base; nucleotides outside the gene matches: 7. The CDR3 spans 17 residues. Germline V gene data show CDR1 as SGDLS and CDR2 as YYNGEE. CDR3 region: CASSVARDRGWNTEAFF. CDR3 bases: TGTGCCAGCAGCGTTGCCAGGGACAGGGGGTGGAACACTGAAGCTTTCTTT. The full variable domain, completed using reference TRBV9 and TRBJ1-1, is DSGVTQTPKHLITATGQRVTLRCSPRSGDLSVYWYQQSLDQGLQFLIQYYNGEERAKGNILERFSAQQFPDLHSELNLSSLELGDSALYFCASSVARDRGWNTEAFFGQGTRLTVV.

CDR3 nucleotide sequence: TGTGCCAGCAGCTTGGTACCAGGGGCGGGAGATACGCAGTATTTT. Amino acid sequence: CASSLVPGAGDTQYF. The rearrangement joins TRBV5-5 to TRBJ2-3; possible D gene TRBD1, 6 bases. Germline assignment: CDR1 SGHKS and CDR2 YYEKEE (reference sequence). V was clipped by 0 bases and J by 5 bases, with 13 bases between them. The CDR3 has 15 residues.

The chain combines TRBV7-9 with TRBJ2-3; 8 bases match TRBD1. This CDR3 is 16 amino acids long. Germline CDR1 reads SEHNR; CDR2 reads FQNEAQ (reference sequence). V lost 7 bases and J lost 0; bases outside the gene matches: 9. CDR3 DNA: TGTGCCAGCACCTTCGACAGGGGTAAAAGCACAGATACGCAGTATTTT. Amino acids: CASTFDRGKSTDTQYF.

V usage is TRBV10-2 and J usage is TRBJ1-6; TRBD1 matches at 7 bases. Trimming at V came to 3 bases and at J to 0 bases, leaving 11 bases not matched to a gene. This CDR3 contains 19 residues. Germline V gene lookup returns CDR1 WSHSY and CDR2 SAAADI. The CDR3 reads CASSEKGARVSSYNSPLHF. The CDR3 DNA reads TGCGCCAGCAGTGAAAAGGGGGCGCGGGTCAGCTCCTATAATTCACCCCTCCACTTT.

This clone occurred a few times. The chain recombines TRBV14 with TRBJ2-1, with a possible D match to TRBD2 (6 bases). Trimming shortened V by 5 bases and J by 0 bases, and 20 bases separated the two germline ends. The CDR3 sequence is 18 residues long. Germline values: CDR1 SGHDN, CDR2 FVKESK. The CDR3 here is CASSYTASEKSSYNEQFF. The CDR3 DNA is TGTGCCAGCAGCTACACCGCTAGCGAAAAGAGCTCCTACAATGAGCAGTTCTTC.

The chain couples TRBV7-3 to TRBJ2-7; maybe TRBD1 (6 bases). CDR3 length: 13 amino acids. Per germline, CDR1 SGHTA and CDR2 FQGTGA. V was clipped by 8 bases and J by 2 bases, with 13 bases between them. CDR3 loop: CASAQGTAYEQYF. The CDR3 nucleotides read TGTGCCAGCGCTCAGGGGACCGCCTACGAGCAGTACTTC.

This clone appeared once. Given a much more abundant clone one base away, this may be a read error. This chain joins TRBV9 and TRBJ1-2, with TRBD1 identical over 10 bases. Trimming removed 4 bases from V and 7 bases from J; junction bases left unmatched: 4. The CDR3 is made up of 13 amino acids. The germline V gene has CDR1 SGDLS and CDR2 YYNGEE. Here the CDR3 reads CASSLTGGSGYTF. The CDR3 DNA sequence: TGTGCCAGCAGCCTGACAGGGGGCTCTGGCTACACCTTC.

This clone was counted between two and nine times. The J gene is TRBJ1-1, the V gene TRBV19; the D gene is possibly TRBD1 (5 bases). Deletions cut 3 bases from V and 0 bases from J, with 8 bases between. There are 14 residues in the CDR3. Germline CDR1 is LNHDA and CDR2 is SQIVND (reference sequence). The CDR3 loop is CASSMGGMNTEAFF. In nucleotides, the CDR3 is TGTGCCAGTAGTATGGGGGGGATGAACACTGAAGCTTTCTTT.

The rearrangement links TRBV18 to TRBJ2-1; 14 positions agree with TRBD2. Germline lookup yields CDR1 KGHSH and CDR2 LQKENI. This CDR3 has 15 residues. The V gene end was trimmed by 3 bases and the J gene end by 8 bases; junction bases not matched to a gene: 3. The CDR3 protein is CASSPRTSGGYEQFF. DNA for the CDR3: TGTGCCAGCTCACCTAGGACTAGCGGGGGGTATGAGCAGTTCTTC.

The chain couples TRBV4-1 to TRBJ2-2; TRBD2 aligns across 11 bases. Germline V gives CDR1 MGHRA, CDR2 YSYEKL. The ends lost 0 bases at V and 8 bases at J; junction bases unmatched: 8. This CDR3 spans 17 amino acids. The CDR3 is CASSQDSLAGGSGELFF. The DNA for the CDR3 is TGCGCCAGCAGCCAAGATTCCCTAGCGGGAGGTTCAGGGGAGCTGTTTTTT.

This clone was found a few times. V gene TRBV7-2 combines with J gene TRBJ2-7; TRBD2 matches at 14 bases. Germline V gene data show CDR1 as SGHTA and CDR2 as FQGNSA. The CDR3 sequence is 16 residues long. V lost 5 bases, J lost 5 bases, and 8 bases stayed unmatched. Written as DNA, the CDR3 is TGTGCCAGCAGCACCCGACTAGCGGGGGGGCCCCACGAGCAGTACTTC. It encodes CASSTRLAGGPHEQYF.

About this clone itself: The identical CDR3 is also encoded by other nucleotide sequences in the sample. The rearrangement uses TRBV9 and TRBJ2-5, with D tentatively TRBD1 (5 bases). The CDR3 spans 13 residues. Germline CDR1 is SGDLS and CDR2 is YYNGEE. Deletions cut 0 bases from V and 2 bases from J, with 5 bases between. CDR3 protein: CASSVAGQETQYF. DNA of the CDR3: TGTGCCAGCAGCGTAGCAGGGCAAGAGACCCAGTACTTC.

The chain employs TRBV5-1 and TRBJ2-5, with D uncertain. V was shortened by 2 bases and J by 1 base, with 6 bases between the two germline ends. CDR3 size: 13 residues. CDR1 is SGHRS and CDR2 is YFSETQ in the germline V gene. The CDR3 is CASSFQVQETQYF. For the CDR3, the DNA is TGCGCCAGCAGCTTCCAGGTCCAAGAGACCCAGTACTTC.

The V and J genes are TRBV15 and TRBJ2-2, with 9 bases that match TRBD2. The CDR3 consists of 19 residues. The germline CDR1 and CDR2 sequences are LNHNV and YYDKDF (reference sequence). The J segment lost 7 bases and the V segment lost 0 bases, leaving 15 bases of the junction unmatched. This CDR3 reads CATSRDLTIAGVSVGELFF. For the CDR3, the DNA is TGTGCCACCAGCAGAGATCTTACGATAGCGGGAGTGTCCGTCGGGGAGCTGTTTTTT.

The chain joins TRBV2 to TRBJ2-1, with 10 bases fitting TRBD1. CDR3 size: 14 residues. The J segment lost 11 bases and the V segment lost 8 bases, leaving 12 bases of the junction unmatched. Per the germline V gene, CDR1 is SNHLY and CDR2 is FYNNEI. CDR3 residues: CASFNPGQGNQQFF. CDR3 DNA: TGTGCCAGCTTCAATCCGGGACAGGGGAATCAGCAGTTCTTC.